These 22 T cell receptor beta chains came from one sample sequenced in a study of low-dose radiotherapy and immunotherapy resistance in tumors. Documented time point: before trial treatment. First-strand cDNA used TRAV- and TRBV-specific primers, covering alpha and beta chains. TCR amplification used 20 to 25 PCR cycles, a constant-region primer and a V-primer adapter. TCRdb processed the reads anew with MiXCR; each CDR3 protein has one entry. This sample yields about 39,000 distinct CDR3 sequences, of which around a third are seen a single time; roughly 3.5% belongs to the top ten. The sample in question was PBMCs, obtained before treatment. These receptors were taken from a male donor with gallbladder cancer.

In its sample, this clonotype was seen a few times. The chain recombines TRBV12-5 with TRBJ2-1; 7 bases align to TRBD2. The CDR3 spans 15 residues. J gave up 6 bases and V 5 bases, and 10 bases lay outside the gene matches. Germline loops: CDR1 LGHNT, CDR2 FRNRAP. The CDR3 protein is CASGVTGGTGNEQFF. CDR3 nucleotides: TGTGCTAGTGGTGTGACCGGGGGGACCGGCAATGAGCAGTTCTTC.

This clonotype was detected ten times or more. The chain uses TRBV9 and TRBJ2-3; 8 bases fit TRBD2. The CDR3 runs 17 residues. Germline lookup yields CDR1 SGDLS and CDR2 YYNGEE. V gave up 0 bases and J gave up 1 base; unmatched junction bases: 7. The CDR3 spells CASSVEGLAGRTDTQYF. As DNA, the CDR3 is TGTGCCAGCAGCGTAGAGGGCCTAGCGGGCCGCACAGATACGCAGTATTTT.

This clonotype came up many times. CDR3 in amino acids: CASSHQTSGGTNNEQFF. DNA of the CDR3: TGTGCCAGCAGCCACCAAACAAGCGGAGGTACCAACAATGAGCAGTTCTTC. The chain joins TRBV3-1 to TRBJ2-1; TRBD2 is a possible D gene (5 bases). This CDR3 region has 17 residues. Trimming cost V 3 bases and J 5 bases, with 20 bases left between them. The V gene's germline CDR1 is LGHDT and CDR2 YNNKEL (reference sequence).

The CDR3 DNA is TGTGCCATCAGTGAGAGCCTAGCGGCCTACCTAGATACCCAGTACTTC. It specifies CAISESLAAYLDTQYF. The chain uses TRBV10-3 and TRBJ2-5; 7 nucleotides agree with TRBD2. The V segment lost 2 bases and the J segment 8 bases; nucleotides outside the gene matches: 14. This CDR3 is 16 amino acids long. Germline loops: CDR1 ENHRY, CDR2 SYGVKD.

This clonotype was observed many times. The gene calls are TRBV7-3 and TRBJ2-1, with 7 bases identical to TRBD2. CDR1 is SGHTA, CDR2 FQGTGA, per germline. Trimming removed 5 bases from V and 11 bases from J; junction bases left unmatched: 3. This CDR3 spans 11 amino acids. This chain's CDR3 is CASSTGTKQFF. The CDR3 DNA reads TGTGCCAGCAGCACCGGGACTAAGCAGTTCTTC.

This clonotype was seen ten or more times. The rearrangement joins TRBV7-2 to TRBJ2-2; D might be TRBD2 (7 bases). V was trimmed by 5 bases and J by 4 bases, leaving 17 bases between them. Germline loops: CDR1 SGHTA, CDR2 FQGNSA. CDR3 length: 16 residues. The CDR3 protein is CASSKGGGGPTGELFF. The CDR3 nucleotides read TGTGCCAGCAGCAAAGGGGGGGGGGGCCCCACCGGGGAGCTGTTTTTT.

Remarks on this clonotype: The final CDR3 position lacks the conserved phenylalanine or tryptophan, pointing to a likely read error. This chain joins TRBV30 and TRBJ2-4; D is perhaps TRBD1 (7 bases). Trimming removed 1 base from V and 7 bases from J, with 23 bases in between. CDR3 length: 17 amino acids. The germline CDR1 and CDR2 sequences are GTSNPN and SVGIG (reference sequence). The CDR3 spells CAWSAQRGRGKANIQYY. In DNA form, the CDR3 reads TGTGCCTGGAGTGCCCAAAGGGGGCGCGGGAAGGCGAACATTCAGTACTAC.

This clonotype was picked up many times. This chain's CDR3 is CAGIGGLNTEAFF. The CDR3 coding sequence is TGTGCCGGAATTGGGGGCTTGAACACTGAAGCTTTCTTT. V is TRBV30 and J is TRBJ1-1; tentatively, D is TRBD1 (6 bases). With 8 bases removed from V and 0 bases from J, the gap between germline ends came to 13 bases. The CDR3 is 13 residues long. Germline loops: CDR1 GTSNPN, CDR2 SVGIG (reference sequence). The full variable domain, rest sourced from reference TRBV30 and TRBJ1-1, is SQTIHQWPATLVQPVGSPLSLECTVEGTSNPNLYWYRQAAGRGLQLLFYSVGIGQISSEVPQNLSASRPQDRQFILSSKKLLLSDSGFYLCAGIGGLNTEAFFGQGTRLTVV.

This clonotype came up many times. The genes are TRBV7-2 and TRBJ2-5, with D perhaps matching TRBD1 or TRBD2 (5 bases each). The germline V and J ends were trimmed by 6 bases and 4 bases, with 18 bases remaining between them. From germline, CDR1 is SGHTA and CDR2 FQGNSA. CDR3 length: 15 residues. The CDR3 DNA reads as TGTGCCAGCAGTTCGCCTCCCGGGACGGGAGAGACCCAGTACTTC. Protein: CASSSPPGTGETQYF.

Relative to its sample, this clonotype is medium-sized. The CDR3 is CASSSTAVNEKLFF. CDR3 sequence (DNA): TGTGCCAGCAGTTCGACAGCTGTTAATGAAAAACTGTTTTTT. The chain employs TRBV28 and TRBJ1-4; tentatively, D is TRBD1 (5 bases). This CDR3 region has 14 residues. Trimming stripped 4 bases from V and 4 bases from J, with 10 bases between. Germline values: CDR1 MDHEN, CDR2 SYDVKM.

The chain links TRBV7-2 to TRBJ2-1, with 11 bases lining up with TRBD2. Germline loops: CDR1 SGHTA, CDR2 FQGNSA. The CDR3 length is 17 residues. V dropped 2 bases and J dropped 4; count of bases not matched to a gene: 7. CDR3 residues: CASSLQSSGRIYNEQFF. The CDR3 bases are TGTGCCAGCAGCTTACAATCTAGCGGGAGGATTTACAATGAGCAGTTCTTC.

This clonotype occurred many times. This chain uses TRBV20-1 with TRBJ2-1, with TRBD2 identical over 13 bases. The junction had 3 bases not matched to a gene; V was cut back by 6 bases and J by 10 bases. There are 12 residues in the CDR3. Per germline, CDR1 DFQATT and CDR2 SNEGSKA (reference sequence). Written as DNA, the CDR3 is TGCAGTGCCCCGGGACTAGCGGGAGAGCAGTTCTTC. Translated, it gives CSAPGLAGEQFF.

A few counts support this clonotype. CDR3 in DNA: TGTGCCAGCAGTTTGGGGGGTATCGGGGCAGATACGCAGTATTTT. Residues: CASSLGGIGADTQYF. J is TRBJ2-3 and V is TRBV28; TRBD2 might be the D (6 bases). This CDR3 comprises 15 residues. V dropped 3 bases and J dropped 4 bases, with 14 bases sitting between them. Germline assignment: CDR1 MDHEN and CDR2 SYDVKM.

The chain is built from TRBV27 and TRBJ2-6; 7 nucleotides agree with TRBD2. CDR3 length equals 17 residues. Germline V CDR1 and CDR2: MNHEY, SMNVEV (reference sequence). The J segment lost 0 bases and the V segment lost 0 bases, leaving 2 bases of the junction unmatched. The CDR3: CASSLSGGFSGANVLTF. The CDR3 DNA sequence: TGTGCCAGCAGTTTATCGGGGGGGTTCTCTGGGGCCAACGTCCTGACTTTC.

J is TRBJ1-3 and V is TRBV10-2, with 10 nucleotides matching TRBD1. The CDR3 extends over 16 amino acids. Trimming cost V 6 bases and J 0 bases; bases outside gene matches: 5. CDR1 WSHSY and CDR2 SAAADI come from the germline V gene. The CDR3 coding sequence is TGCGCCAGCAGGGACGGGACAGGGGACTCTGGAAACACCATATATTTT. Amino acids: CASRDGTGDSGNTIYF.

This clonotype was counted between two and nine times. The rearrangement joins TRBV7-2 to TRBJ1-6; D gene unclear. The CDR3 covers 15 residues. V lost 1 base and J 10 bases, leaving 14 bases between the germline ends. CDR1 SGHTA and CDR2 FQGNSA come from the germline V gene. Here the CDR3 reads CASSLGDPLRSPLHF. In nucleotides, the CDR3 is TGTGCCAGCAGCTTAGGAGACCCTCTCAGGTCACCCCTCCACTTT.

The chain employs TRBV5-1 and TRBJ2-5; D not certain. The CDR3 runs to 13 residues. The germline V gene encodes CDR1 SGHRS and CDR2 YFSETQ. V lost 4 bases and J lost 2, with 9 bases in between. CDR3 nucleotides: TGCGCCAGCAGCCCCGCGACGCAAGAGACCCAGTACTTC. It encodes CASSPATQETQYF. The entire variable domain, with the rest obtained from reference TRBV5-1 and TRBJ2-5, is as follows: KAGVTQTPRYLIKTRGQQVTLSCSPISGHRSVSWYQQTPGQGLQFLFEYFSETQRNKGNFPGRFSGRQFSNSRSEMNVSTLELGDSALYLCASSPATQETQYFGPGTRLLVL.

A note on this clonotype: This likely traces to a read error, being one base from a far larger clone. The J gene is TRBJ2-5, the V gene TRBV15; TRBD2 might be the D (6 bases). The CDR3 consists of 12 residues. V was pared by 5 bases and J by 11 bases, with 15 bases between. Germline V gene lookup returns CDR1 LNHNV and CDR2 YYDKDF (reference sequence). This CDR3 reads CATSGLAGRQYF. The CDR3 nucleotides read TGTGCCACCAGCGGTCTCGCGGGGCGGCAGTACTTC. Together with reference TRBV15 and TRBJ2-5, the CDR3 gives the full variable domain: DAMVIQNPRYQVTQFGKPVTLSCSQTLNHNVMYWYQQKSSQAPKLLFHYYDKDFNNEADTPDNFQSRRPNTSFCFLDIRSPGLGDTAMYLCATSGLAGRQYFGPGTRLLVL.

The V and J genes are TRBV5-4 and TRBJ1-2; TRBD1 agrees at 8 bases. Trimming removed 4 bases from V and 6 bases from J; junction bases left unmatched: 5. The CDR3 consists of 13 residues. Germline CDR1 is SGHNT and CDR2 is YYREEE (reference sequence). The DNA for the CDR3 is TGTGCCAGCAGCCCCGACAGGGGCGATGGCTACACCTTC. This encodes CASSPDRGDGYTF.

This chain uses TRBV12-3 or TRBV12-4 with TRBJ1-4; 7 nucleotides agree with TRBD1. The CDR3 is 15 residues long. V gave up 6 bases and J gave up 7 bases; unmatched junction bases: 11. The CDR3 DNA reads TGTGCCAGCAGCCCATACAGGGGTCGGAGTGAAAAACTGTTTTTT. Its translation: CASSPYRGRSEKLFF.

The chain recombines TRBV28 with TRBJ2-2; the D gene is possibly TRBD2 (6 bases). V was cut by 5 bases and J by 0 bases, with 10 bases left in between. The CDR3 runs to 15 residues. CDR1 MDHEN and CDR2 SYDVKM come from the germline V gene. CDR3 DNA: TGTGCCAGCAGTGGGGGACTCTCGAACACCGGGGAGCTGTTTTTT. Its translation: CASSGGLSNTGELFF.

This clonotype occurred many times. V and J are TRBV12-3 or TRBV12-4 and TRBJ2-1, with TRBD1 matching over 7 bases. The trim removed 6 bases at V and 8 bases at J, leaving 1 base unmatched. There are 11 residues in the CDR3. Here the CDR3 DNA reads TGTGCCAGCAGCAGGGGGTATGAGCAGTTCTTC. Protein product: CASSRGYEQFF.